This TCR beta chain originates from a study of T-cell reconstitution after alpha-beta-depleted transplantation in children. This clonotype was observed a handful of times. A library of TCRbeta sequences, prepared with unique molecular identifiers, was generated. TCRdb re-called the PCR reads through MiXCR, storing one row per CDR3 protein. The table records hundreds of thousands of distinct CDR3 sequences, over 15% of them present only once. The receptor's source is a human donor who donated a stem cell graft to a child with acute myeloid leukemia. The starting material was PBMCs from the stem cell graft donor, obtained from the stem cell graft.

The CDR3 sequence is CASSAGVGNEQFF. The CDR3 region has the DNA TGCGCCAGCAGCGCTGGAGTCGGCAATGAGCAGTTCTTC. The chain carries TRBV5-1 and TRBJ2-1; no clear D. The germline gives CDR1 SGHRS, CDR2 YFSETQ. The V and J ends lost 4 bases and 6 bases respectively, with 11 bases between them. The CDR3 spans 13 residues.